Following are 8 T cell receptor beta chains from one sample sequenced in a study of T-cell memory formation after mild COVID-19. TCRdb called the 5' RACE reads again in MiXCR, with one record for every CDR3 protein. The table records 140,000 to 150,000 distinct CDR3 sequences, about 5.7% of them present only once. Sequenced material: PBMCs or a T cell subset sorted from them (not recorded which). These receptors all come from an adult woman who had mild COVID-19 (a few samples of this study predate the infection). Cell type and time point are not known.

This clonotype occurred a few times. J is TRBJ1-5 and V is TRBV5-1; 9 nucleotides match TRBD1. The V segment lost 4 bases and the J segment 5 bases; nucleotides outside the gene matches: 16. Looked up from germline, CDR1 is SGHRS and CDR2 is YFSETQ. This CDR3 is built from 18 residues. CDR3 amino acids: CASSPAGDRDKSDQPQHF. Written as DNA, the CDR3 is TGCGCCAGCAGCCCGGCGGGGGACAGGGACAAGAGTGATCAGCCCCAGCATTTT.

This clonotype showed up just a few times. The CDR3 spells CASGLDQGNTIYF. CDR3 nucleotides: TGTGCTAGTGGTTTGGACCAGGGGAACACCATATATTTT. This chain uses TRBV12-5 with TRBJ1-3, with TRBD1 as a possible D gene (6 bases). The CDR3 contains 13 residues. V was cut by 1 base and J by 7 bases, with 8 bases left in between. The germline V gene has CDR1 LGHNT and CDR2 FRNRAP.

The chain combines TRBV29-1 with TRBJ2-3; D is unresolved. Between the trimmed V and J ends, which lost 1 base and 3 bases, there was a span of 8 bases. The germline CDR1 and CDR2 sequences are SQVTM and ANQGSEA. The CDR3 loop spans 13 amino acids. CDR3: CSVEGARTDTQYF. The CDR3 DNA follows: TGCAGCGTTGAAGGGGCCAGGACAGATACGCAGTATTTT.

This clonotype showed up just a few times. This chain uses TRBV25-1 with TRBJ2-7; 7 bases align to TRBD2. Looked up from germline, CDR1 is MGHDK and CDR2 is SYGVNS. The V segment lost 4 bases and the J segment 6 bases; nucleotides outside the gene matches: 6. The CDR3 loop spans 13 amino acids. The CDR3 reads CASSVKSGVEQYF. CDR3 in DNA: TGTGCCAGCAGTGTGAAGAGCGGGGTCGAGCAGTACTTC.

This clonotype was detected a few times. The CDR3 region has the DNA TGTGCCAGCAGTGGAGGGACTAGCGTGTCCTGGGCGGAGACCCAGTACTTC. Its translation: CASSGGTSVSWAETQYF. The chain recombines TRBV12-3 or TRBV12-4 with TRBJ2-5; TRBD2 matches 10 bases. V lost 5 bases and J lost 5; bases outside the gene matches: 14. CDR3 length equals 17 residues.

This clonotype came up many times. CDR3: CASSHRLAREQYF. CDR3 sequence (DNA): TGCGCCAGCAGCCACCGACTAGCAAGGGAGCAGTACTTC. The rearrangement links TRBV4-3 to TRBJ2-7; 7 nucleotides match TRBD2. V was pared by 3 bases and J by 7 bases, with 6 bases of the junction left unmatched. The length of the CDR3 is 13 residues. The germline V gene has CDR1 LGHNA and CDR2 YSLEER.

This clonotype was detected a few times. The V call is TRBV19, the J call TRBJ1-5, with TRBD1 matching 10 bases. The J segment lost 11 bases and the V segment lost 8 bases, leaving 15 bases of the junction unmatched. The germline V gene has CDR1 LNHDA and CDR2 SQIVND (reference sequence). The CDR3 contains 15 residues. The CDR3 DNA is TGTGCCAGTCGCCCGGACAGGGGGGGGCTTGGGGCCCAGCATTTT. Protein sequence: CASRPDRGGLGAQHF.

This clonotype showed up many times. For the CDR3, the DNA is TGTGCCAGCAGCTTGGGACAGGTGTTGTCCTACGAGCAGTACTTC. Protein: CASSLGQVLSYEQYF. This chain links TRBV7-2 with TRBJ2-7; 8 bases are shared with TRBD1. The V gene's germline CDR1 is SGHTA and CDR2 FQGNSA. The V segment lost 3 bases and the J segment 1 base; nucleotides outside the gene matches: 5. CDR3 size: 15 residues.